The 8 T cell receptor beta chains below all came from one sample that was sequenced in a study of OX40 agonist ivuxolimab in advanced cancers. This table comes from immunoSEQ multiplex PCR, and its TCRdb copy is limited to in-frame clones, with some not included. This sample yields 98,000 or so clones, of which roughly 90% are seen a single time; 0.66% belongs to the top ten. The sequences come from CD4+ or CD8+ T cells sorted from blood, collected in a trial of the OX40 agonist ivuxolimab. The receptors stem from an adult with an advanced solid tumor such as melanoma, head and neck, liver or kidney cancer.

The V gene is TRBV5-1, the J gene TRBJ2-3; 10 bases match TRBD2. The J segment lost 0 bases and the V segment lost 3 bases, leaving 7 bases of the junction unmatched. There are 17 residues in the CDR3. Germline CDR1 is SGHRS and CDR2 is YFSETQ. The CDR3 is CASSWTLAGASTDTQYF. The CDR3 coding sequence is TGCGCCAGCAGCTGGACGCTAGCGGGGGCTAGCACAGATACGCAGTATTTT.

The chain employs TRBV7-8 and TRBJ1-1; 11 nucleotides match TRBD1. The V and J ends lost 5 bases and 6 bases, in that order; junction bases with no gene match: 8. This CDR3 has 15 residues. Germline loops: CDR1 SGHVS, CDR2 FQNEAQ. The CDR3 protein is CASSQDRGRRAEAFF. CDR3 DNA sequence: TGTGCCAGCAGCCAGGACAGGGGGCGCAGAGCTGAAGCTTTCTTT.

This chain links TRBV7-2 with TRBJ2-3; 10 nucleotides line up with TRBD2. V gave up 1 base and J gave up 0 bases; unmatched junction bases: 7. CDR3 length equals 18 residues. Germline CDR1 SGHTA, CDR2 FQGNSA. CDR3 sequence (DNA): TGTGCCAGCAGCTTAGACCTCGCTAGCGGGAGTAGCACAGATACGCAGTATTTT. This translates into CASSLDLASGSSTDTQYF.

The rearrangement uses TRBV9 and TRBJ2-2; 7 bases line up with TRBD1. Germline V gives CDR1 SGDLS, CDR2 YYNGEE. The CDR3 spans 17 residues. V trimming: 3 bases; J trimming: 0 bases; junction bases outside the gene matches: 8. The CDR3 sequence is CASSGARGGANTGELFF. Written as DNA, the CDR3 is TGTGCCAGCAGCGGAGCCCGAGGGGGCGCGAACACCGGGGAGCTGTTTTTT.

J is TRBJ2-5 and V is TRBV5-5; possibly TRBD1 or TRBD2 for D (5 bases each). The germline V gene has CDR1 SGHKS and CDR2 YYEKEE (reference sequence). V shed 5 bases and J shed 1 base, with 15 bases lying between them. The CDR3 spans 15 residues. In DNA, the CDR3 is TGTGCCAGCAGTTCATTAACCGGGGCCCAAGAGACCCAGTACTTC. Translated, it gives CASSSLTGAQETQYF.

J is TRBJ2-7 and V is TRBV12-5; the D call may be TRBD1 or TRBD2 (5 bases each). CDR3 length: 19 amino acids. Between the trimmed V and J ends, which lost 0 bases and 3 bases, there was a span of 24 bases. The germline V gene encodes CDR1 LGHNT and CDR2 FRNRAP. This CDR3 is CASGLVLWGTGGRIYEQYF. CDR3 nucleotide sequence: TGTGCTAGTGGTTTGGTACTTTGGGGGACCGGAGGACGGATCTACGAGCAGTACTTC.

Concerning this clone itself: The limits of the CDR3 on the DNA are not certain, so only TCRdb's listed CDR3 is given. This sequence joins TRBV5-1 and TRBJ1-1. In germline, CDR1 is SGHRS, CDR2 YFSETQ. The CDR3 spans 15 amino acids, including both terminal residues. The CDR3 sequence: CASSSFGAGGTEAFF.

The gene calls are TRBV30 and TRBJ2-1; 9 bases match TRBD2. Per the germline V gene, CDR1 is GTSNPN and CDR2 is SVGIG (reference sequence). The V segment lost 4 bases and the J segment 6 bases; nucleotides outside the gene matches: 4. This CDR3 is built from 13 residues. The CDR3 loop is CAWTSGIGNEQFF. In DNA, the CDR3 is TGTGCCTGGACTAGCGGGATTGGCAATGAGCAGTTCTTC. Full variable domain (remainder filled in from reference TRBV30 and TRBJ2-1): SQTIHQWPATLVQPVGSPLSLECTVEGTSNPNLYWYRQAAGRGLQLLFYSVGIGQISSEVPQNLSASRPQDRQFILSSKKLLLSDSGFYLCAWTSGIGNEQFFGPGTRLTVL.